This T cell receptor beta chain emerged from a study of T cells in Graves' hyperthyroidism and ophthalmopathy. Overall study findings and caveats: Prediction of ophthalmopathy progression came a median about 6 months pre-onset.

CDR3 size: 14 residues. The ends were cut back, 4 bases at V and 4 bases at J, with 13 bases in the middle. The germline CDR1 and CDR2 sequences are SGHTA and FQGNSA. Patients were excluded because of uncontrolled infection, other autoimmune disease, pregnancy or lactation. Diagnostic decisions used clinical symptoms, serum thyroxine and TRAb, thyroid ultrasound and orbital computed tomography. The source material, RNA transcripts, was used to amplify TCR beta CDR3 regions. Initially, a first-round RT-PCR of the TCR CDR3 employed the HTBI primer set. Using its own MiXCR run on the multiplex PCR reads, TCRdb lists one record per CDR3 protein. The data hold roughly 520,000 distinct CDR3 sequences, with approximately 25% observed a single time. This clonotype was counted many times. Antigen unknown.

This rearrangement joins TRBV7-2 to TRBJ2-5; D possibly corresponds to TRBD2 (5 bases). The sequence was obtained from a young woman with Graves' ophthalmopathy. Material: blood. For the CDR3, the DNA is TGTGCCAGCAGCTCGGTCCCTCGGGGAGAGACCCAGTACTTC. Translating it yields CASSSVPRGETQYF.